This T cell receptor beta chain was retrieved from a study of T cells in Graves' hyperthyroidism and ophthalmopathy. Regions amplified from RNA transcripts were the TCR beta CDR3 regions. In the first-round RT-PCR of the TCR CDR3, the HTBI primer set was used. TCRdb recomputed calls from the multiplex PCR reads with MiXCR, one row per CDR3 protein. The sample holds more than 300,000 distinct CDR3 sequences, more than 11% seen once. The receptor's source is a woman under 40 with Graves' hyperthyroidism. The sample comprised blood.

CDR3 residues: CASSLVFGNQPQHF. The CDR3 DNA reads TGCGCCAGCAGCTTGGTATTTGGCAATCAGCCCCAGCATTTT. The V and J genes are TRBV5-1 and TRBJ1-5; D not resolved. Trimming removed 0 bases at V and 2 bases at J, with 6 bases between. The CDR3 loop spans 14 amino acids. Germline V gives CDR1 SGHRS, CDR2 YFSETQ.